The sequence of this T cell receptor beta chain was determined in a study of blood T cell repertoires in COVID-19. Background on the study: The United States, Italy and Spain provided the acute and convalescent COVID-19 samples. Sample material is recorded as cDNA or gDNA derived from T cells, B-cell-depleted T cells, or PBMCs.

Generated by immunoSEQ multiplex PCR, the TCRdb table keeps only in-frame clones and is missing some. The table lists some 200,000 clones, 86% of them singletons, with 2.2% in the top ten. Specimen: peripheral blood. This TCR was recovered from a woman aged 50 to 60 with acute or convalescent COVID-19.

The CDR3, as DNA: TGTGCCAGCAGTTTCATGGAGTCCGGGGAGCTGTTTTTT. This sequence encodes CASSFMESGELFF. The J gene is TRBJ2-2, the V gene TRBV12-3 or TRBV12-4; D call uncertain. With 3 bases removed from V and 6 bases from J, the gap between germline ends came to 8 bases. The CDR3 contains 13 residues.